What follows are 6 T cell receptor beta chains derived from one specimen sequenced in a study of identical twins. One entry per CDR3 protein, called by TCRdb with MiXCR from the 5' RACE reads. Of 350,000 to 600,000 distinct CDR3 sequences listed, approximately 15% are singletons. This same sample was also part of a study on yellow fever vaccine responses in identical twins.

Material: CD4+ T cells sorted from blood. The receptors stem from a woman aged 18-29 years in good health.

This clonotype appeared a few times. The chain carries TRBV15 and TRBJ2-7; TRBD1 agrees at 9 bases. J was trimmed by 4 bases and V by 2 bases; bases with no gene match: 6. The CDR3 extends over 15 amino acids. CDR1 and CDR2 (germline): LNHNV, YYDKDF (reference sequence). In DNA, the CDR3 is TGTGCCACCAGCAGATTGGGACAGGGAGGTTACGAGCAGTACTTC. The encoded protein is CATSRLGQGGYEQYF. Filled out from reference TRBV15 and TRBJ2-7, the complete variable domain reads DAMVIQNPRYQVTQFGKPVTLSCSQTLNHNVMYWYQQKSSQAPKLLFHYYDKDFNNEADTPDNFQSRRPNTSFCFLDIRSPGLGDTAMYLCATSRLGQGGYEQYFGPGTRLTVT.

This clonotype was found many times. The chain combines TRBV6-6 with TRBJ2-7, with TRBD2 matching 8 bases. This CDR3 region has 13 residues. Per germline, CDR1 MNHNY and CDR2 SVGAGI (reference sequence). V trimming: 6 bases; J trimming: 4 bases; junction bases outside the gene matches: 5. CDR3 sequence: CASSPGGRYEQYF. CDR3 coding DNA: TGTGCCAGCAGCCCGGGGGGGCGGTACGAGCAGTACTTC.

This clonotype was seen a handful of times. The rearrangement links TRBV29-1 to TRBJ2-3; 16 nucleotides line up with TRBD2. The CDR3 runs 19 residues. V lost 3 bases and J lost 2; bases outside the gene matches: 11. From germline, CDR1 is SQVTM and CDR2 ANQGSEA. The CDR3 reads CSVDGTSGRATEFTDTQYF. The CDR3 DNA is TGCAGCGTTGACGGGACTAGCGGGAGGGCCACAGAGTTCACAGATACGCAGTATTTT.

This clonotype occurred a few times. This chain connects TRBV12-3 or TRBV12-4 to TRBJ2-7, with 7 bases matching TRBD1. The CDR3 is made up of 14 amino acids. The ends lost 6 bases at V and 2 bases at J; junction bases unmatched: 7. CDR3 DNA sequence: TGTGCCAGCAGCATAGGGGACAGCGCCTACGAGCAGTACTTC. Its translation: CASSIGDSAYEQYF.

This clonotype was recorded a few times. The chain couples TRBV19 to TRBJ1-2, with D possibly matching TRBD1 (5 bases). The CDR3 totals 11 residues. Trimming cost V 8 bases and J 8 bases, with 12 bases left between them. Per germline, CDR1 LNHDA and CDR2 SQIVND (reference sequence). CDR3 nucleotide sequence: TGTGCCAGTGGCAGGGCTTGGGGCTACACCTTC. It yields the protein CASGRAWGYTF.

This clonotype was counted a few times. The J gene is TRBJ2-1, the V gene TRBV6-5, with D hard to call. Trimming shortened V by 0 bases and J by 0 bases, and 12 bases separated the two germline ends. CDR3 length: 17 residues. Germline assignment: CDR1 MNHEY and CDR2 SVGAGI. CDR3 DNA: TGTGCCAGCAGTTACTCGGCCCTATCGAGCTCCTACAATGAGCAGTTCTTC. It codes for CASSYSALSSSYNEQFF.